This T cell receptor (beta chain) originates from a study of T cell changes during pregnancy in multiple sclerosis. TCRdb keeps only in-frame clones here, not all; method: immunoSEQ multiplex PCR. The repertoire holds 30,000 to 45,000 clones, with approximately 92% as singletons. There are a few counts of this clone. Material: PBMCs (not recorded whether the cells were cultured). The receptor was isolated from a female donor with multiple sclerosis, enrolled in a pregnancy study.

CDR3 in DNA: TGTGCCAGCAGTGACCGAGGGGAACGCACCGGGGAGCTGTTTTTT. It encodes CASSDRGERTGELFF. The chain recombines TRBV25-1 with TRBJ2-2, with D perhaps given as TRBD1 or TRBD2 (5 bases each). With 3 bases removed from V and 4 bases from J, the gap between germline ends came to 12 bases. CDR1 MGHDK and CDR2 SYGVNS come from the germline V gene. This CDR3 region has 15 residues. Drawing the rest from reference TRBV25-1 and TRBJ2-2, the complete variable domain is EADIYQTPRYLVIGTGKKITLECSQTMGHDKMYWYQQDPGMELHLIHYSYGVNSTEKGDLSSESTVSRIRTEHFPLTLESARPSHTSQYLCASSDRGERTGELFFGEGSRLTVL.